Presented here are 6 T cell receptor beta chains from one specimen sequenced in a study of blood T cell repertoires in COVID-19. Some clones are missing from TCRdb's copy, which holds only in-frame ones; the method was immunoSEQ multiplex PCR. Counted here are 140,000 to 150,000 clones, 75% to 90% occurring once; the ten biggest clones make up roughly 1.6%. Sample: peripheral blood. The source is a woman between 50 and 59 years old with acute or convalescent COVID-19.

This sequence joins TRBV6-5 and TRBJ1-6; 10 bases fit TRBD1. Germline CDR1 reads MNHEY; CDR2 reads SVGAGI. This CDR3 has 15 amino acids. V shed 6 bases and J 9 bases; nucleotides not matched to a gene: 8. CDR3 bases: TGTGCCAGCAGGGGGACGGACAGGGGGATTTCACCCCTCCACTTT. Its translation is CASRGTDRGISPLHF.

The V and J genes are TRBV20-1 and TRBJ2-6; 15 nucleotides align to TRBD2. V lost 3 bases and J lost 3; bases outside the gene matches: 6. There are 18 residues in the CDR3. Germline V gene lookup returns CDR1 DFQATT and CDR2 SNEGSKA (reference sequence). As DNA, the CDR3 is TGCAGTGCTAGTGGGGGACTAGCGGGAGGATATGGGGCCAACGTCCTGACTTTC. As protein: CSASGGLAGGYGANVLTF.

Written as DNA, the CDR3 is TGTGCCAGCTTTAGCGGACCCAGCACAGATACGCAGTATTTT. Translated, it gives CASFSGPSTDTQYF. This chain links TRBV2 with TRBJ2-3; D possibly corresponds to TRBD2 (6 bases). Germline CDR1 is SNHLY and CDR2 is FYNNEI. Trimming stripped 8 bases from V and 0 bases from J, with 12 bases between. The CDR3 consists of 14 residues.

The chain joins TRBV7-2 to TRBJ2-5, with TRBD1 matching 9 bases. This CDR3 has 15 residues. V lost 1 base and J lost 4; bases outside the gene matches: 4. CDR1 is SGHTA, CDR2 FQGNSA, per germline. CDR3 DNA: TGTGCCAGCAGCTTAGGGGACAGGGATAGAGAGACCCAGTACTTC. Residues: CASSLGDRDRETQYF.

This clone was counted a few times. This sequence joins TRBV24-1 and TRBJ2-3; D may be TRBD1 (5 bases). The V gene's germline CDR1 is KGHDR and CDR2 SFDVKD. Trimming removed 1 base from V and 2 bases from J, with 18 bases in between. This CDR3 is built from 18 residues. Written as DNA, the CDR3 is TGTGCCACCAGTGATTTTAGGGTCTTAGGACACAACACAGATACGCAGTATTTT. Its translation is CATSDFRVLGHNTDTQYF.

The chain uses TRBV6-5 and TRBJ1-5, with 8 bases fitting TRBD1. V lost 6 bases to trimming and J lost 8 bases; unmatched junction nucleotides: 6. Germline-derived CDR1 and CDR2 are MNHEY and SVGAGI. This CDR3 has 13 amino acids. The CDR3 spells CASRVDRVKPQHF. The CDR3 DNA is TGTGCCAGCAGGGTGGACAGGGTCAAGCCCCAGCATTTT.